This T cell receptor (beta chain) stems from a study of shared clonotypes between healthy human individuals. The naive CD8 subset, CD45RO-negative cells positively selected for CCR7, excluded terminally differentiated effector memory CD45RA+ cells. The donor population consisted of healthy HIV-negative adults with no recent acute infections or vaccinations. Each donor was a Caucasian adult residing in Nashville, Tennessee. Remarks on this clone: Its target is unknown.

This CDR3 has 13 amino acids. V was clipped by 5 bases and J by 3 bases, with 11 bases between them. The germline CDR1 and CDR2 sequences are SEHNR and FQNEAQ (reference sequence). Sequenced by immunoSEQ multiplex PCR; TCRdb stores in-frame clones only, minus some. The repertoire consists of roughly 650,000 clones, with roughly 95% occurring once and the leading ten covering roughly 0.1%. Regarding the study as a whole: Generation of non-shared clonotypes was less probable than generation of clonotypes shared by all four donors. Richness estimates generally favored naive over memory subsets.

The specimen was naive CD8+ T cells sorted from blood. This chain uses TRBV7-9 with TRBJ2-7; D not certain. This receptor was obtained from a woman in her thirties in good health. CDR3 sequence: CASSAAANYEQYF. The CDR3, as DNA: TGTGCCAGCAGCGCCGCGGCAAACTACGAGCAGTACTTC. Based on the CDR3 plus reference TRBV7-9 and TRBJ2-7, the full variable domain is DTGVSQNPRHKITKRGQNVTFRCDPISEHNRLYWYRQTLGQGPEFLTYFQNEAQLEKSRLLSDRFSAERPKGSFSTLEIQRTEQGDSAMYLCASSAAANYEQYFGPGTRLTVT.